The 31 T cell receptor beta chains given below trace back to one sample, sequenced in a study of blood T cell repertoires in COVID-19. The repertoire was sequenced with immunoSEQ multiplex PCR; TCRdb's copy has only in-frame clones and lacks some. Of roughly 250,000 clones detected, approximately 84% appear once; the ten largest clones hold 1.9%. Sample: peripheral blood. Source of these receptors: a woman over 75 with acute or convalescent COVID-19.

The chain has TRBV18 and TRBJ2-5, with a tentative D call TRBD1 (7 bases). Looked up from germline, CDR1 is KGHSH and CDR2 is LQKENI. The ends were cut back, 0 bases at V and 7 bases at J, with 21 bases in the middle. The CDR3 covers 17 residues. The DNA for the CDR3 is TGTGCCAGCTCACCACCGTCGCCGGGAACCCAGGGGGGGACCCAGTACTTC. It codes for CASSPPSPGTQGGTQYF.

This rearrangement joins TRBV19 to TRBJ2-6, with unresolved D. Germline V CDR1 and CDR2: LNHDA, SQIVND (reference sequence). The CDR3 loop spans 12 amino acids. With 9 bases removed from V and 4 bases from J, the gap between germline ends came to 7 bases. CDR3 DNA: TGTGCCAGCGGAGTGGGGGCCAACGTCCTGACTTTC. Its translation is CASGVGANVLTF.

V is TRBV11-2 and J is TRBJ1-1; TRBD1 matches at 8 bases. Germline loops: CDR1 SGHAT, CDR2 FQNNGV. The CDR3 contains 14 residues. The ends lost 3 bases at V and 6 bases at J; junction bases unmatched: 6. CDR3 residues: CASSFRTGSPEAFF. The CDR3 coding sequence is TGTGCCAGCAGCTTTCGGACAGGGTCTCCTGAAGCTTTCTTT.

This chain joins TRBV4-3 and TRBJ1-1, with a tentative D call TRBD1 (6 bases). This CDR3 has 13 amino acids. Trimming pared 1 base from V and 7 bases from J, leaving 10 bases between. CDR1 LGHNA and CDR2 YSLEER come from the germline V gene. The CDR3 spells CASSQAKGGEAFF. CDR3 coding DNA: TGCGCCAGCAGCCAAGCCAAAGGGGGTGAAGCTTTCTTT.

The chain joins TRBV20-1 to TRBJ1-2; D is possibly TRBD1 (6 bases). This CDR3 spans 11 amino acids. V dropped 4 bases and J dropped 3 bases, with 6 bases sitting between them. Germline V gives CDR1 DFQATT, CDR2 SNEGSKA (reference sequence). CDR3 nucleotides: TGCAGTGCTACAGGGGACTATGGCTACACCTTC. This translates into CSATGDYGYTF.

The chain carries TRBV18 and TRBJ2-5; a weak D match, TRBD2 (7 bases). Germline V CDR1 and CDR2: KGHSH, LQKENI. The CDR3 consists of 16 residues. V was clipped by 3 bases and J by 4 bases, with 18 bases between them. CDR3 in amino acids: CASSPPNAGAGETQYF. As DNA, the CDR3 is TGTGCCAGCTCACCCCCCAATGCGGGGGCAGGAGAGACCCAGTACTTC.

This rearrangement joins TRBV30 to TRBJ2-3; 9 bases map to TRBD2. The germline gives CDR1 GTSNPN, CDR2 SVGIG (reference sequence). V lost 0 bases to trimming and J lost 6 bases; unmatched junction nucleotides: 7. This CDR3 spans 15 amino acids. The CDR3 DNA reads TGTGCCTGGAGTGTCGGGACTAGCTTATTTGATACGCAGTATTTT. It is translated as CAWSVGTSLFDTQYF.

In DNA form, the CDR3 reads TGTGCCAGTAGTCCAGGTTCGGCGGGCCCTCGAGAGACCCAGTACTTC. It is translated as CASSPGSAGPRETQYF. This sequence joins TRBV19 and TRBJ2-5; D might be TRBD2 (5 bases). The CDR3 has 16 residues. Germline CDR1 is LNHDA and CDR2 is SQIVND (reference sequence). The V end lost 5 bases, the J end lost 4 bases, and 20 bases lay between the germline ends.

This chain connects TRBV2 to TRBJ2-7, with 7 bases aligning to TRBD1. The CDR3 is made up of 19 amino acids. V dropped 0 bases and J dropped 0; count of bases not matched to a gene: 14. CDR1 and CDR2 (germline): SNHLY, FYNNEI. The CDR3: CASSEALGRGPFYSYEQYF. Here the CDR3 DNA reads TGTGCCAGCAGTGAAGCCTTGGGAAGGGGGCCTTTCTACTCCTACGAGCAGTACTTC.

The rearrangement links TRBV19 to TRBJ1-5, with D perhaps matching TRBD1 (6 bases). Trimming took 3 bases from V and 3 from J, leaving 12 bases between them. This CDR3 has 15 residues. The germline V gene encodes CDR1 LNHDA and CDR2 SQIVND (reference sequence). Here the CDR3 reads CASSIGGGHNQPQHF. The CDR3 nucleotides are TGTGCCAGTAGTATTGGGGGGGGCCACAATCAGCCCCAGCATTTT.

The chain employs TRBV7-2 and TRBJ2-2; tentative D call: TRBD2 (5 bases). V gave up 0 bases and J gave up 5 bases, with 7 bases separating them. Looked up from germline, CDR1 is SGHTA and CDR2 is FQGNSA. The CDR3 is 14 residues long. The CDR3 is CASSLAVATGELFF. In DNA form, the CDR3 reads TGTGCCAGCAGCTTAGCCGTAGCGACCGGGGAGCTGTTTTTT.

This clone was counted once. V is TRBV7-3 and J is TRBJ2-1, with 13 bases fitting TRBD2. J lost 0 bases, V lost 4 bases, and 6 bases had no gene match. Germline values: CDR1 SGHTA, CDR2 FQGTGA. The CDR3 totals 18 residues. CDR3 protein: CASSSDGTSGDSYNEQFF. Written as DNA, the CDR3 is TGTGCCAGCAGCTCCGACGGGACTAGCGGGGACTCCTACAATGAGCAGTTCTTC.

The chain is built from TRBV28 and TRBJ1-5; D might be TRBD1 (5 bases). The CDR3 runs 17 residues. The V gene's germline CDR1 is MDHEN and CDR2 SYDVKM. Trimming removed 5 bases from V and 0 bases from J, with 17 bases in between. The chain's CDR3 is CASSSAGTGNSNQPQHF. CDR3 coding DNA: TGTGCCAGCAGTAGCGCGGGAACAGGCAATAGCAATCAGCCCCAGCATTTT.

The table lists this clone with a count of one. J is TRBJ1-5 and V is TRBV28; 10 bases are shared with TRBD1. Looked up from germline, CDR1 is MDHEN and CDR2 is SYDVKM. Trimming took 6 bases from V and 1 from J; bases not matched to a gene: 12. The CDR3 length is 18 residues. This CDR3 reads CASSLERRTGGSNQPQHF. DNA for the CDR3: TGTGCCAGCAGCCTCGAACGACGGACAGGGGGGAGCAATCAGCCCCAGCATTTT.

This chain joins TRBV30 and TRBJ2-1; the match to TRBD2 covers 13 bases. Germline CDR1 is GTSNPN and CDR2 is SVGIG (reference sequence). Germline trimming cut 5 bases from V and 10 bases from J; bases unmatched to any gene: 11. This CDR3 has 15 amino acids. The CDR3: CAWDTGLAGVGEQFF. The CDR3 region has the DNA TGTGCCTGGGACACCGGACTAGCGGGAGTAGGAGAGCAGTTCTTC.

This clone has a single count. The chain employs TRBV3-1 (or the pseudogene TRBV3-2) and TRBJ2-7; tentatively, D is TRBD2 (7 bases). Trimming removed 1 base from V and 5 bases from J, with 12 bases in between. Germline V gene lookup returns CDR1 LGHDT and CDR2 YNNKEL (reference sequence). There are 14 residues in the CDR3. CDR3 nucleotides: TGTGCCAGCAGCCAAGTCGGGGGGCGGGACGAGCAGTACTTC. This gives the protein CASSQVGGRDEQYF.

This clone is a singleton in its sample. This chain uses TRBV19 with TRBJ1-2; D gene unclear. The V end was cut by 3 bases, the J end by 7 bases, with 15 bases between. Germline lookup yields CDR1 LNHDA and CDR2 SQIVND (reference sequence). The CDR3 covers 14 residues. The CDR3 coding sequence is TGTGCCAGTAGTATGAGTCCCGAACCGCCTGGCTACACCTTC. This encodes CASSMSPEPPGYTF.

The CDR3 loop reads CAWGEGTGLTGELFF. CDR3 sequence (DNA): TGTGCCTGGGGGGAGGGGACAGGACTCACCGGGGAGCTGTTTTTT. The V gene is TRBV30, the J gene TRBJ2-2, with a tentative D call TRBD1 (8 bases). The CDR3 is 15 amino acids. Germline V gene lookup returns CDR1 GTSNPN and CDR2 SVGIG (reference sequence). V was clipped by 5 bases and J by 4 bases, with 17 bases between them.

The chain joins TRBV6-6 to TRBJ2-7; TRBD1 matches at 8 bases. Germline CDR1 is MNHNY and CDR2 is SVGAGI (reference sequence). After removal of 7 bases from V and 3 bases from J, the junction contained 5 bases not matched to a gene. There are 13 residues in the CDR3. This chain's CDR3 is CASMDGTGYEQYF. As DNA, the CDR3 is TGTGCCAGCATGGACGGGACAGGCTACGAGCAGTACTTC.

This clone has only a few counts. The chain links TRBV5-1 to TRBJ2-7, with D possibly being TRBD1 (8 bases). This CDR3 is 15 amino acids long. Trimming shortened V by 4 bases and J by 4 bases, and 18 bases separated the two germline ends. CDR1 and CDR2 from the germline V gene are SGHRS and YFSETQ. The CDR3 DNA sequence: TGCGCCAGCAGCGCCAACAGGGGGGGAGCGTACGAGCAGTACTTC. As protein: CASSANRGGAYEQYF. The complete variable domain, with remaining parts taken from reference TRBV5-1 and TRBJ2-7, reads KAGVTQTPRYLIKTRGQQVTLSCSPISGHRSVSWYQQTPGQGLQFLFEYFSETQRNKGNFPGRFSGRQFSNSRSEMNVSTLELGDSALYLCASSANRGGAYEQYFGPGTRLTVT.

This sequence joins TRBV6-2 or TRBV6-3 and TRBJ1-2; D possibly corresponds to TRBD1 (5 bases). V was trimmed by 5 bases and J by 6 bases, leaving 19 bases between them. Germline values: CDR1 MNHEY, CDR2 SVGEGT. The length of the CDR3 is 15 residues. CDR3 coding DNA: TGTGCCAGCAGTCTTCCCGGTACAGGTGGTCATGGCTACACCTTC. Translated, it gives CASSLPGTGGHGYTF.

The chain links TRBV4-1 to TRBJ2-1, with TRBD2 identical over 9 bases. The CDR3 has 16 residues. The V and J ends lost 0 bases and 4 bases, in that order; junction bases with no gene match: 4. Germline V gene sequence: CDR1 MGHRA, CDR2 YSYEKL. The CDR3 DNA reads as TGCGCCAGCAGCCAAGATCCGCTAGCGGGGTACAATGAGCAGTTCTTC. Amino acid sequence: CASSQDPLAGYNEQFF.

Only a few counts were recorded for this clone. This sequence joins TRBV7-8 and TRBJ2-7, with D perhaps TRBD2 (6 bases). Trimming cost V 5 bases and J 7 bases, with 12 bases left between them. There are 12 residues in the CDR3. Germline V gene lookup returns CDR1 SGHVS and CDR2 FQNEAQ. The CDR3 nucleotides are TGTGCCAGCAGCACCAGAGGGAGGGAGCAGTACTTC. It codes for CASSTRGREQYF.

The V gene is TRBV28, the J gene TRBJ1-5, with TRBD1 matching over 8 bases. V lost 9 bases, J lost 4 bases, and 8 bases stayed unmatched. The CDR3 loop spans 14 amino acids. Germline V gene lookup returns CDR1 MDHEN and CDR2 SYDVKM. For the CDR3, the DNA is TGTGCCAGTCGGACAGGGATTGGGAATCAGCCCCAGCATTTT. Translating gives CASRTGIGNQPQHF. The whole variable domain, remainder taken from reference TRBV28 and TRBJ1-5, is DVKVTQSSRYLVKRTGEKVFLECVQDMDHENMFWYRQDPGLGLRLIYFSYDVKMKEKGDIPEGYSVSREKKERFSLILESASTNQTSMYLCASRTGIGNQPQHFGDGTRLSIL.

The V call is TRBV3-1 (or the pseudogene TRBV3-2), the J call TRBJ1-6; possibly TRBD1 for D (5 bases). Germline CDR1 reads LGHDT; CDR2 reads YNNKEL (reference sequence). This CDR3 is 15 amino acids long. The V and J ends lost 0 bases and 2 bases respectively, with 5 bases between them. In nucleotides, the CDR3 is TGTGCCAGCAGCCAAGAAGGGGCCTATAATTCACCCCTCCACTTT. Amino acid sequence: CASSQEGAYNSPLHF.

This clone is a singleton in its sample. The chain uses TRBV7-2 and TRBJ2-7; the match to TRBD1 covers 7 bases. The CDR3 runs to 15 residues. Germline-derived CDR1 and CDR2 are SGHTA and FQGNSA. With 5 bases clipped from V and 2 bases from J, the junction kept 9 bases outside the gene matches. In nucleotides, the CDR3 is TGTGCCAGCAGCCCCCGGGACAGCGGTGCCTACGAGCAGTACTTC. Its protein is CASSPRDSGAYEQYF.

This clone is a singleton in its sample. The chain uses TRBV7-9 and TRBJ2-5; tentatively, D is TRBD1 (6 bases). V was shortened by 2 bases and J by 4 bases, with 17 bases between the two germline ends. The CDR3 extends over 16 amino acids. Germline V gene lookup returns CDR1 SEHNR and CDR2 FQNEAQ (reference sequence). CDR3 loop: CASSLRVFKGGETQYF. In nucleotides, the CDR3 is TGTGCCAGCAGCTTAAGAGTCTTTAAAGGGGGAGAGACCCAGTACTTC.

This clone was observed a handful of times. The CDR3 DNA sequence: TGTGCCAGTAGTTCAGGACAGGCAGTTAATTCACCCCTCCACTTT. Translating gives CASSSGQAVNSPLHF. The V call is TRBV19, the J call TRBJ1-6; 7 nucleotides match TRBD1. This CDR3 has 15 amino acids. Germline loops: CDR1 LNHDA, CDR2 SQIVND (reference sequence). V trimming: 5 bases; J trimming: 6 bases; junction bases outside the gene matches: 7.

V gene TRBV19 combines with J gene TRBJ2-2, with 16 bases aligning to TRBD2. J was trimmed by 6 bases and V by 6 bases; bases with no gene match: 10. The germline V gene encodes CDR1 LNHDA and CDR2 SQIVND (reference sequence). CDR3 length: 18 residues. CDR3 nucleotides: TGTGCCAGTAGAAAGCCGGGACTAGCGGGAGGGGGGTCCGGGGAGCTGTTTTTT. Translation gives CASRKPGLAGGGSGELFF.

The chain links TRBV15 to TRBJ1-1; D is uncertain. Deletions cut 0 bases from V and 1 base from J, with 6 bases between. Per germline, CDR1 LNHNV and CDR2 YYDKDF (reference sequence). CDR3 length equals 14 residues. The CDR3 nucleotides are TGTGCCACCAGCAGAGATCTAAAGAACACTGAAGCTTTCTTT. Translating it yields CATSRDLKNTEAFF.

This clone showed up just a few times. The J gene is TRBJ2-3, the V gene TRBV5-4, with TRBD2 identical over 8 bases. CDR3 size: 16 residues. The V and J ends lost 0 bases and 3 bases, in that order; junction bases with no gene match: 6. The germline gives CDR1 SGHNT, CDR2 YYREEE (reference sequence). The CDR3 DNA is TGTGCCAGCAGCTTGGTAGCGGGGAGTAGAACAGATACGCAGTATTTT. It codes for CASSLVAGSRTDTQYF.